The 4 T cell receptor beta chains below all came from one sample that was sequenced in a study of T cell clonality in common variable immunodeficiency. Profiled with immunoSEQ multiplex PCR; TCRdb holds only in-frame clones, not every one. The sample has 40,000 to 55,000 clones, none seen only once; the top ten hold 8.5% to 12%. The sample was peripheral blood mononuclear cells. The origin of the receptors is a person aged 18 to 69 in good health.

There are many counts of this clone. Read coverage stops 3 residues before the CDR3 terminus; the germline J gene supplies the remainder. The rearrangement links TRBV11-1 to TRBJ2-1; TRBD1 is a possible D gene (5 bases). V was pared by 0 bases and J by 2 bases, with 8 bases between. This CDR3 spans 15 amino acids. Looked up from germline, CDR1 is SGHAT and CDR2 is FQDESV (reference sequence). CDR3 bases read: TGTGCCAGCAGCTTAGCACAGGACCCCTACAATGAG. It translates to CASSLAQDPYNE. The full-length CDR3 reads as CASSLAQDPYNEQFF.

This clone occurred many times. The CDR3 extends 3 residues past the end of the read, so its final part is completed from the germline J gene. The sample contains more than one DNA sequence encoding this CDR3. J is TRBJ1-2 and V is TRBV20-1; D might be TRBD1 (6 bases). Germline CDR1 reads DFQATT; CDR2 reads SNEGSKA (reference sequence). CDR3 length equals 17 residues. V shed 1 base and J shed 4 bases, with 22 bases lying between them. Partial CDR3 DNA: TGCAGTGCTAGAGGAACAGGGATTACGGGGTTAGGCTATGGC. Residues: CSARGTGITGLGYG. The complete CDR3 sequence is CSARGTGITGLGYGYTF.

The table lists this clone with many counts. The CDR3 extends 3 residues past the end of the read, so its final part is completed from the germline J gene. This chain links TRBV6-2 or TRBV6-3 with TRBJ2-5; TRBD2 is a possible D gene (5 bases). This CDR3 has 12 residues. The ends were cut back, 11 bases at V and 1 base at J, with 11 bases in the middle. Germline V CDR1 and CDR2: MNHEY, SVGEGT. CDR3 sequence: CAASRGQETQYF. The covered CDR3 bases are TGTGCCGCCTCCCGGGGCCAAGAGACC.

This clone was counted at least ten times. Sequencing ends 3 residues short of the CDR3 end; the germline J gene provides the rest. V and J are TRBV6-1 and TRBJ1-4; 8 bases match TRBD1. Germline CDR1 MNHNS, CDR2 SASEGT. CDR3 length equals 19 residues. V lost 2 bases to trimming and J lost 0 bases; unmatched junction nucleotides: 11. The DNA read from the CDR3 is TGTGCCAGCAGTGAAAGGGGACAGGTATACCTTACAACTAATGAAAAA. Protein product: CASSERGQVYLTTNEK. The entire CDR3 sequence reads CASSERGQVYLTTNEKLFF.